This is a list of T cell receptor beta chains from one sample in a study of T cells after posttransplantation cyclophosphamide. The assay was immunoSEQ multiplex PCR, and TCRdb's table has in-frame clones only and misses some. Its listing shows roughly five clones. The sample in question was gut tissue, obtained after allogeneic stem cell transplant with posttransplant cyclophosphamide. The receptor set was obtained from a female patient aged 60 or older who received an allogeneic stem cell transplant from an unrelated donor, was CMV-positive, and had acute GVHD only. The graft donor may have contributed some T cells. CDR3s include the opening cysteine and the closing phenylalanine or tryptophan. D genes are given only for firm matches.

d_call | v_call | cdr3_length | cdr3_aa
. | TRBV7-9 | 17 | CASSSIGHHGKTYGYTF
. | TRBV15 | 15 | CATSPQGGGWSGYTF